This TCR beta chain was identified in a study of human T cells and chemical hapten exposure. Study summary: Small differences in pooled library volume mainly drove the variation in TCR yields per sample.

The sample holds many counts of this clonotype. Time point defined: patch test 2, 6 weeks after DPC sensitization. Documented treatment: therapeutic diphenylcyclopropenone sensitization with weekly scalp DPC. Trimming cost V 3 bases and J 3 bases, with 14 bases left between them. This CDR3 is built from 15 residues. Germline lookup yields CDR1 MGHRA and CDR2 YSYEKL. TCRdb redid the calling of the RACE reads with MiXCR, one entry per CDR3 protein. Here the sample spans approximately 120,000 distinct CDR3 sequences, 9% to 9.5% being singletons. The material sequenced was whole blood, taken in connection with sensitization to the hapten diphenylcyclopropenone (DPC). This TCR was sampled from a woman aged 35 to 49 with alopecia areata. Some clones in this sample may be carry-over from other donors' samples. This chain links TRBV4-1 with TRBJ1-2; unclear D gene. Here the CDR3 reads CASSQFSDMDYGYTF. In DNA form, the CDR3 reads TGCGCCAGCAGCCAGTTTTCCGACATGGACTATGGCTACACCTTC.